The 21 T cell receptor beta chains given below trace back to one sample, sequenced in a study of blood T cells in healthy people across ages. Then a second PCR, running about 6 to 11 cycles, was carried out with a sample-barcoded 5' primer and a J-beta primer mix. TCRdb processed the 5' RACE reads anew with MiXCR; each CDR3 protein has one entry. Here the sample spans about a million distinct CDR3 sequences, more than 30% being singletons. The material sequenced was blood. The receptors shown here come from a man between 18 and 29 years old in good health.

In this sample, this clonotype turned up a few times. The chain recombines TRBV29-1 with TRBJ1-1, with TRBD1 identical over 10 bases. V gave up 6 bases and J gave up 8 bases; unmatched junction bases: 12. The V gene's germline CDR1 is SQVTM and CDR2 ANQGSEA. The CDR3 spans 14 residues. CDR3 loop: CSVGDRGSRGEAFF. CDR3 DNA sequence: TGCAGCGTCGGGGACAGGGGCTCCAGGGGAGAAGCTTTCTTT.

This clonotype was seen a handful of times. J is TRBJ2-1 and V is TRBV12-3 or TRBV12-4, with a possible D match to TRBD2 (5 bases). V dropped 2 bases and J dropped 6 bases, with 11 bases sitting between them. The CDR3 covers 14 residues. CDR3 nucleotide sequence: TGTGCCAGCAGTTTACAGCACGAGGGCAATGAGCAGTTCTTC. Translation gives CASSLQHEGNEQFF.

This clonotype was recorded a few times. The chain links TRBV14 to TRBJ1-1; D call uncertain. The CDR3 is made up of 16 amino acids. Germline V gene data show CDR1 as SGHDN and CDR2 as FVKESK. V was pared by 0 bases and J by 0 bases, with 11 bases between. The CDR3 region is CASSQDFGLMNTEAFF. CDR3 DNA sequence: TGTGCCAGCAGCCAAGATTTCGGATTGATGAACACTGAAGCTTTCTTT.

This clonotype has more than one count but fewer than ten. The CDR3 loop reads CASSNRITSNQPQHF. CDR3 in DNA: TGTGCCAGCAGTAACCGAATCACTAGCAATCAGCCCCAGCATTTT. The genes are TRBV6-6 and TRBJ1-5; D is ambiguous. The CDR3 covers 15 residues. Germline V gene sequence: CDR1 MNHNY, CDR2 SVGAGI (reference sequence). Trimming took 5 bases from V and 0 from J, leaving 11 bases between them.

This clonotype has only a few counts. The chain couples TRBV6-6 to TRBJ2-5, with TRBD2 matching 10 bases. CDR1 is MNHNY, CDR2 SVGAGI, per germline (reference sequence). V dropped 2 bases and J dropped 11; count of bases not matched to a gene: 11. The CDR3 is made up of 15 amino acids. The CDR3 DNA is TGTGCCAGCAGTTACATTAGCGGGGGGTTCGATGAGCAGTACTTC. Its protein is CASSYISGGFDEQYF.

This clonotype has more than one count but fewer than ten. The J gene is TRBJ1-2, the V gene TRBV6-5; D gene ambiguous. The V end lost 4 bases, the J end lost 3 bases, and 6 bases lay between the germline ends. Germline lookup yields CDR1 MNHEY and CDR2 SVGAGI. The CDR3 runs to 12 residues. CDR3 nucleotides: TGTGCCAGCAGTTGGGCAGACTATGGCTACACCTTC. It encodes CASSWADYGYTF.

This clonotype occurred a few times. This chain joins TRBV20-1 and TRBJ2-7; D may match TRBD1 or TRBD2 (5 bases each). Germline V lookup: CDR1 DFQATT, CDR2 SNEGSKA (reference sequence). This CDR3 has 14 amino acids. V was pared by 7 bases and J by 3 bases, with 19 bases between. CDR3 sequence: CSVQGSETVYEQYF. CDR3 DNA sequence: TGCAGTGTCCAGGGTAGCGAAACTGTCTACGAGCAGTACTTC.

The chain couples TRBV5-1 to TRBJ2-3; possible D gene TRBD1, 6 bases. The CDR3 has 15 amino acids. Per the germline V gene, CDR1 is SGHRS and CDR2 is YFSETQ. Deletions cut 4 bases from V and 0 bases from J, with 12 bases between. Here the CDR3 DNA reads TGCGCCAGCAGCACCCAGGGGATGAGCACAGATACGCAGTATTTT. Its translation: CASSTQGMSTDTQYF.

This clonotype was seen just once. The CDR3 here is CASSLMTPYEQYF. The CDR3 DNA is TGTGCCAGCAGCTTAATGACCCCCTACGAGCAGTACTTC. V and J are TRBV7-2 and TRBJ2-7; D is unclear. The CDR3 totals 13 residues. Germline V gene lookup returns CDR1 SGHTA and CDR2 FQGNSA. Trimming removed 2 bases at V and 2 bases at J, with 7 bases between. The variable domain in full, completed from reference TRBV7-2 and TRBJ2-7, reads GAGVSQSPSNKVTEKGKDVELRCDPISGHTALYWYRQSLGQGLEFLIYFQGNSAPDKSGLPSDRFSAERTGGSVSTLTIQRTQQEDSAVYLCASSLMTPYEQYFGPGTRLTVT.

The chain joins TRBV3-1 to TRBJ1-5; D unclear. Trimming removed 0 bases from V and 3 bases from J, with 9 bases in between. Germline V gives CDR1 LGHDT, CDR2 YNNKEL (reference sequence). CDR3 length equals 15 residues. The CDR3 is CASSQDSGYNQPQHF. CDR3 sequence (DNA): TGTGCCAGCAGCCAAGATTCCGGTTACAATCAGCCCCAGCATTTT.

This CDR3 is CASSLTGESYGYTF. Here the CDR3 DNA reads TGTGCCAGCAGCCTAACAGGGGAATCCTATGGCTACACCTTC. The V call is TRBV7-9, the J call TRBJ1-2, with 7 positions matching TRBD1. CDR3 length: 14 amino acids. Looked up from germline, CDR1 is SEHNR and CDR2 is FQNEAQ (reference sequence). The V segment lost 5 bases and the J segment 4 bases; nucleotides outside the gene matches: 7.

This clonotype occurred many times. The chain joins TRBV20-1 to TRBJ2-7, with D uncertain. CDR1 is DFQATT, CDR2 SNEGSKA, per germline (reference sequence). The CDR3 spans 14 residues. Trimming left V 1 base short and J 2 bases short, with 12 bases between. This CDR3 is CSARAYRRTYEQYF. DNA of the CDR3: TGCAGTGCTAGAGCCTATAGGAGAACCTACGAGCAGTACTTC.

This clonotype was seen a handful of times. J is TRBJ2-3 and V is TRBV6-6; TRBD2 matches at 7 bases. This CDR3 has 17 residues. Germline CDR1 reads MNHNY; CDR2 reads SVGAGI (reference sequence). V dropped 6 bases and J dropped 0; count of bases not matched to a gene: 12. In DNA, the CDR3 is TGTGCCAGCAGCCGCTCTGCGGGGGTGACTAGCACAGATACGCAGTATTTT. Translating gives CASSRSAGVTSTDTQYF.

The sample holds a few counts of this clonotype. This sequence joins TRBV28 and TRBJ1-4; 8 positions agree with TRBD1. The germline V gene encodes CDR1 MDHEN and CDR2 SYDVKM. V was pared by 6 bases and J by 6 bases, with 6 bases of the junction left unmatched. The CDR3 extends over 14 amino acids. CDR3 sequence reads: CASSRTGFDEKLFF. The CDR3 DNA is TGTGCCAGCAGCCGGACAGGGTTCGATGAAAAACTGTTTTTT. Using reference TRBV28 and TRBJ1-4 for the parts outside the CDR3, the full variable domain is DVKVTQSSRYLVKRTGEKVFLECVQDMDHENMFWYRQDPGLGLRLIYFSYDVKMKEKGDIPEGYSVSREKKERFSLILESASTNQTSMYLCASSRTGFDEKLFFGSGTQLSVL.

This clonotype was found a few times. This chain links TRBV9 with TRBJ1-3; D is possibly TRBD1 (5 bases). The V end was cut by 0 bases, the J end by 2 bases, with 6 bases between. The CDR3 spans 14 residues. Per the germline V gene, CDR1 is SGDLS and CDR2 is YYNGEE. The CDR3 loop is CASSVGGTGNTIYF. CDR3 sequence (DNA): TGTGCCAGCAGCGTAGGGGGGACTGGAAACACCATATATTTT.

Worth noting for this clonotype: A junction boundary mismatches the germline segment, possibly from a read error. The gene calls are TRBV7-2 and TRBJ2-3; D is unresolved. The CDR3 is 15 amino acids. Germline lookup yields CDR1 SGHTA and CDR2 FQGNSA. CDR3 sequence: CAGSFRQTLTDTQYF. The CDR3 DNA follows: TGTGCCGGCAGCTTTAGGCAGACCTTAACAGATACGCAGTATTTT.

This clonotype was recorded many times. The rearrangement links TRBV29-1 to TRBJ2-7; TRBD1 might be the D (5 bases). V was trimmed by 4 bases and J by 3 bases, leaving 16 bases between them. The CDR3 is made up of 14 amino acids. Germline V gene sequence: CDR1 SQVTM, CDR2 ANQGSEA. The CDR3 nucleotides read TGCAGCGTTGTTCGCAGGGCCTGCTGCTACGAGCAGTACTTC. Amino acid sequence: CSVVRRACCYEQYF.

The DNA of the CDR3 is TGTGCCAGCGGCGCGCTGGCAACTAATGAAAAACTGTTTTTT. It yields the protein CASGALATNEKLFF. The chain is built from TRBV12-3 or TRBV12-4 and TRBJ1-4; D remains ambiguous. The CDR3 is made up of 14 amino acids. Between the trimmed V and J ends, which lost 8 bases and 0 bases, there was a span of 10 bases.

This clonotype was picked up a small number of times. This sequence joins TRBV7-2 and TRBJ1-2; no firm D call. V was trimmed by 1 base and J by 4 bases, leaving 10 bases between them. Germline V gene data show CDR1 as SGHTA and CDR2 as FQGNSA. This CDR3 spans 14 amino acids. The CDR3 region is CASSLERTLYGYTF. The CDR3 DNA follows: TGTGCCAGCAGCTTAGAGCGTACACTCTATGGCTACACCTTC.

Many counts were recorded for this clonotype. The chain links TRBV12-3 or TRBV12-4 to TRBJ1-6; TRBD1 might be the D (5 bases). The CDR3 contains 14 residues. The V end lost 6 bases, the J end lost 4 bases, and 10 bases lay between the germline ends. The CDR3 bases are TGTGCCAGCAGAGCGGGACCATATAATTCACCCCTCCACTTT. Its protein product is CASRAGPYNSPLHF.

Ten or more counts support this clonotype. This chain joins TRBV12-3 or TRBV12-4 and TRBJ2-7, with D maybe TRBD1 (5 bases). This CDR3 has 13 residues. V lost 5 bases and J lost 1, with 9 bases in between. The CDR3 region is CASSGTGSYEQYF. The CDR3 DNA sequence: TGTGCCAGCAGTGGCACAGGATCCTACGAGCAGTACTTC.